Shown below are 2 T cell receptor beta chains from a single sample sequenced in a study of radiotherapy plus CTLA-4 blockade in lung cancer. Sequenced by immunoSEQ multiplex PCR; TCRdb stores in-frame clones only, minus some. The profile shows around 78,000 clones, around 78% of them singletons. Sample: peripheral blood, taken from a patient treated with radiotherapy plus ipilimumab. The source is a human donor with non-small cell lung cancer who had a partial response to radiotherapy plus ipilimumab. Some clones in this sample may be carry-over from other donors' samples.

The chain links TRBV4-1 to TRBJ2-1; TRBD2 aligns across 8 bases. Germline trimming cut 3 bases from V and 0 bases from J; bases unmatched to any gene: 7. The CDR3 totals 17 residues. Germline V CDR1 and CDR2: MGHRA, YSYEKL. CDR3 loop: CASSQGGGGFSYNEQFF. CDR3 DNA: TGCGCCAGCAGCCAGGGGGGCGGGGGGTTCTCCTACAATGAGCAGTTCTTC.

This chain links TRBV2 with TRBJ2-3; D unresolved. The V and J ends lost 6 bases and 2 bases respectively, with 15 bases between them. The CDR3 runs to 15 residues. The germline CDR1 and CDR2 sequences are SNHLY and FYNNEI. The CDR3 region has the DNA TGTGCCAGCAGGATAGACACTTTCCCCACAGATACGCAGTATTTT. Translation gives CASRIDTFPTDTQYF.